This is a list of T cell receptor beta chains from one sample in a study of cytomegalovirus exposure and HLA in healthy donors. Profiling relied on immunoSEQ multiplex PCR, and the TCRdb table lists in-frame clones only, not all of them. The sample lists tens of thousands of clones, over 75% occurring once. The source material was PBMCs. These TCRs come from a man in his thirties or forties in good health and CMV-seronegative. Each CDR3 is given with its conserved first and last residue. A D gene is named only where the DNA matches it firmly. The size entry is marked missing in some rows and otherwise reads once, few, many or a size class.

d_gene	abundance	v_gene	j_gene	CDR3aa	CDR3nt
TRBD2	NA	TRBV30	TRBJ2-5	CAWSVVYPTSGETQYF	TGTGCCTGGAGTGTTGTTTACCCGACTAGCGGGGAGACCCAGTACTTC
NA	NA	TRBV27	TRBJ1-5	CASSPGKQSERNQPQHF	TGTGCCAGCAGCCCGGGGAAACAGTCAGAAAGAAATCAGCCCCAGCATTTT
NA	once	TRBV2	TRBJ2-2	CASSGAAGANGELFF	TGTGCCAGCAGTGGGGCGGCAGGGGCGAACGGGGAGCTGTTTTTT
TRBD1	few	TRBV30	TRBJ1-2	CAWILEGLQGAANYGYTF	TGTGCCTGGATCCTGGAGGGCTTACAGGGGGCAGCTAACTATGGCTACACCTTC
NA	NA	TRBV7-3	TRBJ2-3	CASSPSGAGTDTQYF	TGTGCCAGCAGCCCAAGTGGGGCGGGGACAGATACGCAGTATTTT
NA	NA	TRBV16	TRBJ1-1	CASSQQGNTEAFF	TGTGCCAGCAGCCAGCAGGGGAACACTGAAGCTTTCTTT
TRBD1	once	TRBV5-4	TRBJ1-1	CASSLGGQGIVNTEAFF	TGTGCCAGCAGCTTGGGCGGACAGGGGATTGTGAACACTGAAGCTTTCTTT
NA	NA	TRBV15	TRBJ2-5	CATSRNLREETQYF	TGTGCCACCAGCAGAAATTTACGGGAAGAGACCCAGTACTTC
TRBD1	NA	TRBV5-1	TRBJ1-6	CASSPGQGRGNSPLHF	TGCGCCAGCAGCCCCGGACAGGGGCGGGGTAATTCACCCCTCCACTTT
TRBD1	NA	TRBV5-1	TRBJ2-7	CASSWNPRDRGLSRVHEQYF	TGCGCCAGCAGTTGGAACCCCCGGGACAGGGGGCTATCGAGGGTCCACGAGCAGTACTTC
TRBD1	NA	TRBV6-1	TRBJ2-7	CASILTGSSYEQYF	TGTGCCAGCATCTTGACAGGGAGCTCCTACGAGCAGTACTTC
NA	NA	TRBV6-5	TRBJ2-7	CASSYGREQYF	TGTGCCAGCAGTTACGGGCGCGAGCAGTACTTC
NA	NA	TRBV4-3	TRBJ2-1	CASSQEAHNEQFF	TGCGCCAGCAGCCAAGAAGCGCACAATGAGCAGTTCTTC
TRBD1	medium-sized	TRBV6-4	TRBJ1-1	CASSEGTGNTEAFF	TGTGCCAGCAGTGAGGGGACAGGGAACACTGAAGCTTTCTTT
TRBD2	NA	TRBV7-8	TRBJ2-3	CASSLRLAGVTDTQYF	TGTGCCAGCAGCTTACGGCTAGCGGGAGTGACAGATACGCAGTATTTT
NA	NA	TRBV18	TRBJ1-1	CASSPIAMNTEAFF	TGTGCCAGCTCACCGATAGCGATGAACACTGAAGCTTTCTTT
NA	NA	TRBV30	TRBJ2-7	CAWSAGEPYEQYF	TGTGCCTGGAGCGCCGGGGAGCCCTACGAGCAGTACTTC
NA	NA	TRBV7-9	TRBJ2-3	CASRFPGGQRSFTDTQYF	TGTGCCAGCAGGTTCCCTGGGGGCCAGCGGTCCTTCACAGATACGCAGTATTTT
NA	NA	TRBV23-1	TRBJ1-1	CASNPRQLLILWAKPEAFF	TGCGCCAGCAATCCCCGGCAGTTACTCATCCTTTGGGCGAAGCCTGAAGCTTTCTTT
NA	NA	TRBV10-3	TRBJ2-2	CAISRQENTGELFF	TGTGCCATCAGCCGACAGGAGAACACCGGGGAGCTGTTTTTT
NA	NA	TRBV6-5	TRBJ2-3	CASTVGGADTQYF	TGTGCCAGCACCGTCGGGGGAGCGGATACGCAGTATTTT
TRBD1	NA	TRBV19	TRBJ1-1	CASSMFSQGASDTEAFF	TGTGCCAGTAGTATGTTCTCCCAGGGGGCATCGGATACTGAAGCTTTCTTT
TRBD1	NA	TRBV2	TRBJ2-7	CASRGTEQSYEQYF	TGTGCCAGCAGGGGGACAGAACAATCCTACGAGCAGTACTTC
NA	NA	TRBV6-5	TRBJ2-7	CASSSVTGEQYF	TGTGCCAGCAGTTCCGTTACAGGGGAGCAGTACTTC
NA	NA	TRBV11-2	TRBJ2-5	CASSLGPGPGGETQYF	TGTGCCAGCAGCTTAGGACCGGGGCCTGGGGGGGAGACCCAGTACTTC
TRBD1	NA	TRBV11-2	TRBJ2-7	CASSSSDRGDNEQYF	TGTGCCAGCAGCTCTAGCGACAGGGGAGACAACGAGCAGTACTTC
NA	NA	TRBV9	TRBJ1-1	CASSVVQVSEAFF	TGTGCCAGCAGCGTAGTGCAGGTCTCTGAAGCTTTCTTT
NA	NA	TRBV2	TRBJ1-6	CASKGTGSPLHF	TGTGCCAGCAAGGGAACAGGTTCACCCCTCCACTTT
NA	NA	TRBV5-4	TRBJ2-3	CASSLGGSTDTQYF	TGTGCCAGCAGCTTGGGCGGCAGCACAGATACGCAGTATTTT
TRBD2	few	TRBV20-1	TRBJ2-1	CSVSGGLWQFF	TGCAGTGTATCGGGGGGGCTATGGCAGTTCTTC
TRBD1	few	TRBV15	TRBJ2-7	CATSRKTPRQGQVNYEQYF	TGTGCCACCAGCAGAAAAACTCCTCGGCAGGGACAGGTCAACTACGAGCAGTACTTC
TRBD1	NA	TRBV25-1	TRBJ2-3	CASSAPPLDRGRADTQYF	TGTGCCAGCAGTGCTCCCCCATTAGACAGGGGGCGTGCAGATACGCAGTATTTT
NA	NA	TRBV4-2	TRBJ2-2	CASSQEIQTYTGELLF	TGTGCCAGCAGCCAAGAGATACAGACCTACACCGGGGAGCTGCTTTTT
NA	NA	TRBV27	TRBJ1-5	CASSLAGPQPQHF	TGTGCCAGCAGTTTAGCGGGCCCCCAGCCCCAGCATTTT
NA	once	TRBV19	TRBJ2-6	CASSSPGPGANVLTF	TGTGCCAGTAGTAGTCCAGGGCCTGGGGCCAACGTCCTGACTTTC
NA	NA	TRBV7-2	TRBJ2-5	CASSLGHVQETQYF	TGTGCCAGCAGCTTAGGGCACGTCCAAGAGACCCAGTACTTC